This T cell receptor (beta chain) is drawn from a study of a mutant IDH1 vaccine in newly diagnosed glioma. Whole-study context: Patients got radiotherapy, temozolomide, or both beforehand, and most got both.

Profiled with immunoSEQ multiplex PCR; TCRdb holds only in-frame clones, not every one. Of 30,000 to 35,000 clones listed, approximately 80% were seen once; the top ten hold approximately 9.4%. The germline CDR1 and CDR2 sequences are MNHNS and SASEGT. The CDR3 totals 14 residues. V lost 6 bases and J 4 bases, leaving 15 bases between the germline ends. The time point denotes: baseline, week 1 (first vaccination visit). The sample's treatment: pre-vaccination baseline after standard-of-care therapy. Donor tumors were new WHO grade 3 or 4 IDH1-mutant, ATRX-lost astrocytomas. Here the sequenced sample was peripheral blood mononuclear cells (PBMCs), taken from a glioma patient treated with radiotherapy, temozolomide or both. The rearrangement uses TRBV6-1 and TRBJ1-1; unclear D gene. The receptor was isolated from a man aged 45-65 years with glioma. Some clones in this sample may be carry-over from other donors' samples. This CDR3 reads CASSDPGQFTEAFF. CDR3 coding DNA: TGTGCCAGCAGCGACCCCGGTCAGTTCACTGAAGCTTTCTTT.